Included here is one T cell receptor beta chain sequence, with context. Its antigen is unidentified. These data belong to a study of CXCR3-negative and CXCR3-positive naive CD8 T cells. Study-level findings and limits: TCR interaction strength was inferred from TRB CDR3 physicochemistry, as CD5 matched across naive subsets. Comparison of naive cells showed more hydrophobic TRB CDR3s in CXCR3-positive than in CXCR3-negative naive cells. Much lower diversity was found in memory CD8+ cells, while both naive subsets had comparably high diversity.

The CD45RO-CCR7+CD27+CD95- phenotype denoted naive CD8+ T cells. The libraries of TRB cDNA were prepared using 5' RACE with UMI labels. TCRdb re-called the 5' RACE reads, yielding one record per CDR3 amino acid sequence without DNA. The listing contains 50,000 to 70,000 distinct CDR3 sequences. The sample comprised naive CXCR3+ CD8+ T cells from blood. Sample subset: CD45RO-CCR7+CD27+CD95- naive CD8+ T cells expressing CXCR3 (TNR3+). This receptor was obtained from a human donor in good health. Some clones in this sample may be carry-over from other donors' samples.

The CDR3 protein is CASSLEDAEAFF. The V call is TRBV7-9, the J call TRBJ1-1. Germline CDR1 SEHNR, CDR2 FQNEAQ (reference sequence). The CDR3 consists of 12 residues.